Listed below are T cell receptor beta chains from one sample, sequenced in a study of tumor-infiltrating lymphocytes in primary liver carcinoma. TCRdb reprocessed the multiplex PCR reads with MiXCR, giving one entry per CDR3 protein. The sample has 80,000 or so distinct CDR3 sequences; 71% are singletons. Sequenced material: liver tumor tissue from sampling region 4. These receptors all come from a woman aged 60-75 years with primary liver carcinoma and hepatitis B virus infection. Each CDR3 is given with its conserved first and last residue. A D gene is named only where the DNA matches it firmly. Not every row has a clone size; where given, it reads once, few, many or a size class.

V	size	D	J	CDR3	DNA
TRBV29-1	-	-	TRBJ2-3	CSVKTSQLSGEQYF	TGCAGCGTCAAGACCTCGCAATTATCGGGGGAGCAGTATTTT
TRBV28	many	-	TRBJ1-1	CASSSTANTEAFF	TGTGCCAGCAGTTCGACAGCGAACACTGAAGCTTTCTTT
TRBV11-3	-	TRBD2	TRBJ2-1	CASSLEREGASGSYEQLF	TGTGCCAGCAGCTTAGAAAGGGAGGGGGCTAGCGGGAGCTACGAGCAGTTATTC
TRBV6-6	many	TRBD1	TRBJ1-6	CASSYQTGEHSPLHF	TGTGCCAGCAGTTACCAAACAGGGGAGCATTCACCCCTCCACTTT
TRBV6-1	-	-	TRBJ1-1	CASSRNPLQASPSLTFF	TGTGCCAGCAGTCGTAACCCCCTTCAAGCGAGCCCGTCATTAACTTTCTTT
TRBV10-3	-	-	TRBJ1-1	CAISESTELDTEAFF	TGTGCCATCAGTGAGTCGACAGAGCTAGACACTGAAGCTTTCTTT
TRBV11-2	-	TRBD1	TRBJ2-3	CAGSPQRGGLDTQYF	TGTGCTGGCAGCCCACAGAGAGGGGGCTTAGATACGCAGTATTTT
TRBV29-1	-	-	TRBJ1-2	CSVEDMGYDYTF	TGCAGTGTTGAGGACATGGGCTATGACTACACCTTC
TRBV28	few	TRBD1	TRBJ2-4	CASRTGTGIVAKNIQYF	TGTGCCAGCAGAACCGGGACAGGGATTGTAGCCAAAAACATTCAGTACTTC
TRBV12-3/TRBV12-4	many	-	TRBJ2-7	CASSLTHEQYF	TGTGCCAGCAGTTTAACCCACGAGCAGTACTTC
TRBV12-3/TRBV12-4	-	TRBD2	TRBJ2-1	CASASGSSYNEQFF	TGTGCCAGTGCTAGCGGGAGCTCCTACAATGAGCAGTTCTTC
TRBV11-3	-	-	TRBJ2-2	CVSRGTRVTGELFF	TGTGTCAGCAGGGGTACTAGGGTGACCGGGGAGCTGTTTTTT
TRBV28	-	TRBD1	TRBJ2-2	CASSLPYRGDGELFF	TGTGCCAGCAGTTTACCTTACAGGGGTGACGGGGAGCTGTTTTTT
TRBV4-2	-	-	TRBJ2-3	CASNQEEGGSDTQYF	TGTGCCAGTAACCAAGAGGAGGGGGGCTCAGATACGCAGTATTTT
TRBV28	many	-	TRBJ2-1	CASYQAGRGSYNEQFF	TGTGCCAGTTATCAAGCGGGCCGAGGCTCCTACAATGAGCAGTTCTTC
TRBV5-1	-	-	TRBJ2-3	CASSFVSDTQYF	TGCGCCAGCAGCTTCGTCAGCGATACGCAGTATTTT
TRBV28	-	-	TRBJ2-3	CVSSLGPGDPTDTQYF	TGTGTCAGCAGTTTGGGCCCCGGGGACCCAACAGATACGCAGTATTTT
TRBV10-3	-	-	TRBJ1-5	CAIGVQENQPQHF	TGTGCCATTGGGGTGCAGGAGAATCAGCCCCAGCATTTT
TRBV12-3/TRBV12-4	-	-	TRBJ1-2	CASSFGQEAGYTF	TGTGCCAGCAGCTTCGGGCAGGAGGCTGGCTACACCTTC
TRBV20-1	-	-	TRBJ2-5	CSITSGGEETQYF	TGCTCCATCACCAGCGGTGGCGAGGAGACCCAGTACTTC
TRBV2	many	-	TRBJ1-4	CASSETATNEKLFF	TGTGCCAGCAGCGAGACAGCAACTAATGAAAAACTGTTTTTT
TRBV5-1	many	-	TRBJ2-1	CASQADSYNEQFF	TGCGCCAGTCAAGCGGACTCCTACAATGAGCAGTTCTTC
TRBV10-3	-	-	TRBJ1-6	CTISEDDSPLHF	TGTACCATCAGTGAGGATGATTCACCCCTCCACTTT
TRBV12-3/TRBV12-4	once	-	TRBJ1-2	CATSFPGYGYTF	TGTGCCACCAGTTTCCCCGGGTATGGCTACACCTTC
TRBV4-1	once	-	TRBJ2-5	CASSQDLGRVVAQETQYF	TGCGCCAGCAGCCAAGATCTGGGCCGCGTGGTAGCACAAGAGACCCAGTATTTC
TRBV28	-	-	TRBJ1-5	CASSLWGCNQPQHF	TGTGCCAGCAGTTTATGGGGATGCAATCAGCCCCAGCATTTT